This TCR beta chain comes out of a study of CD8 T cells in Susac syndrome. Germline V gene sequence: CDR1 MDHEN, CDR2 SYDVKM. The trim removed 9 bases at V and 2 bases at J, leaving 7 bases unmatched. The CDR3 sequence is 13 residues long. The sequenced target, TCR beta, came from blood CD8+ and CD4+ T cells. Each multiple sclerosis control was a treatment-naive patient with relapsing-remitting disease that was either stable or active. TEMRA cells were enriched by FACS, and CD4+ and CD8+ T cells were negatively isolated. When the RNA was reverse transcribed, random hexamers were used with an input of 0.5 to 1 ug. immunoSEQ multiplex PCR amplified TCR beta CDR3 across 54 Vbeta, 13 Jbeta. TCRdb reprocessed the immunoSEQ multiplex PCR reads with MiXCR, giving one entry per CDR3 protein. The sample carries 250,000 to 300,000 distinct CDR3 sequences, around 84% recorded once.

The chain uses TRBV28 and TRBJ2-7; 7 positions agree with TRBD1. Sequenced input: CD8+ T cells from PBMCs. This TCR was recovered from a human donor with multiple sclerosis. In nucleotides, the CDR3 is TGTGCCAGTCTCGGGACAGATACCTACGAGCAGTACTTC. Translated, it gives CASLGTDTYEQYF.